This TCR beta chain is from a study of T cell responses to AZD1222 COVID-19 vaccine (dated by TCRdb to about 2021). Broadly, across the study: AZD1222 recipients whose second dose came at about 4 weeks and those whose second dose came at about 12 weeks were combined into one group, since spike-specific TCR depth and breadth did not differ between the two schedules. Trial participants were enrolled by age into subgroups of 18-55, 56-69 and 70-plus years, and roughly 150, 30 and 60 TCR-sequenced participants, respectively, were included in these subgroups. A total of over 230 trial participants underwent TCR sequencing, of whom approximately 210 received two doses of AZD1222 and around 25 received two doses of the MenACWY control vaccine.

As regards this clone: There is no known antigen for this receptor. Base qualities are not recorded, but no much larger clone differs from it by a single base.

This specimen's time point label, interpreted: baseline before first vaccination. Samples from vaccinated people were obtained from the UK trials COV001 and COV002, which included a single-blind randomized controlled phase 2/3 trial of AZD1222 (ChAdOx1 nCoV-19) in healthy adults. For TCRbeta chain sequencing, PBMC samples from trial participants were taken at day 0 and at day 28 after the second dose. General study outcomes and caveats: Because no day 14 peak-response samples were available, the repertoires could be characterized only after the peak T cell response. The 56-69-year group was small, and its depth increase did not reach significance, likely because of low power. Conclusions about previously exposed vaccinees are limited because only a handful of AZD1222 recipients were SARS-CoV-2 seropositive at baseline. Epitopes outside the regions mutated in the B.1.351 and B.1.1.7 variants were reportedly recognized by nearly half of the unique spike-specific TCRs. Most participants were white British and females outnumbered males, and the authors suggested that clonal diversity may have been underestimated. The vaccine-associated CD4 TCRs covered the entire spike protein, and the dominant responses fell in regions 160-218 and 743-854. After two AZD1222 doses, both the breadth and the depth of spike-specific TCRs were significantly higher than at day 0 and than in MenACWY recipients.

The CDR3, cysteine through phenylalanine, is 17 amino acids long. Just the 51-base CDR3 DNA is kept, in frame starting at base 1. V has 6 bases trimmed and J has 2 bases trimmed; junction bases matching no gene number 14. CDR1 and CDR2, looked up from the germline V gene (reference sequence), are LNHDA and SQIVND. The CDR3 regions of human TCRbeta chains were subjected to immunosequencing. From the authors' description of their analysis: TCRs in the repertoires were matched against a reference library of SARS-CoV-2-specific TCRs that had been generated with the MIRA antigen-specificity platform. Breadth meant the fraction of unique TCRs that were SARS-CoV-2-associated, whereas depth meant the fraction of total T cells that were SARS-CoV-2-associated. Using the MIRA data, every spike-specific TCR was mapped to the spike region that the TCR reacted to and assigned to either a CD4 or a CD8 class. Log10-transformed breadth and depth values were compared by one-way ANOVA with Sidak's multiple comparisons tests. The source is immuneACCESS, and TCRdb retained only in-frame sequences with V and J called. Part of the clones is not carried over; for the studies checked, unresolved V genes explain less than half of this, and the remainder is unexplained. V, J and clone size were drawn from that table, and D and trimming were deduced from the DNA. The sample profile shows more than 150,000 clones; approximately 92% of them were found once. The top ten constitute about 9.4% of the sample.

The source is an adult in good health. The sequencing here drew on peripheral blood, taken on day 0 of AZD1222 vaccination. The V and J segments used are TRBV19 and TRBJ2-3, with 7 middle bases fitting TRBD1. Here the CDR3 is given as CASRPIGDSQNTDTQYF. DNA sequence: TGTGCCAGTAGGCCTATAGGGGACAGCCAAAACACAGATACGCAGTATTTT.